This TCR beta chain was sequenced during a study of patients and donors after allogeneic stem cell transplantation. TCRdb fed the RT-PCR reads into MiXCR, producing one record per CDR3 protein. The sample includes tens of thousands of distinct CDR3 sequences, 45% to 50% of them seen just once. The V and J ends lost 6 bases and 5 bases, in that order; junction bases with no gene match: 4. This CDR3 is built from 14 residues. Sequencing was performed on blood, either unsorted or a sorted T cell fraction (not recorded which). The TCR originated in a human donor who was either an allogeneic HSCT recipient or a stem cell or donor lymphocyte infusion donor (not recorded which). It is not recorded whose cells these are; they may come from a transplant donor. The chain links TRBV12-3 or TRBV12-4 to TRBJ1-5; 10 bases agree with TRBD1. The DNA of the CDR3 is TGTGCCAGCAGCCCGGGACAGGGGTATCAGCCCCAGCATTTT. As protein: CASSPGQGYQPQHF.